A single sample gave rise to the 12 T cell receptor beta chains below, sequenced in a study of blood T cell repertoires in COVID-19. TCRdb's table, derived via immunoSEQ multiplex PCR, lists solely in-frame clones and lacks some. The table lists some 75,000 clones, under 80% of them singletons. The sequenced material came from peripheral blood. The receptors originated from a woman older than 75 with active or convalescent COVID-19.

The chain couples TRBV7-8 to TRBJ1-5, with D possibly matching TRBD1 (5 bases). With 0 bases removed from V and 6 bases from J, the gap between germline ends came to 9 bases. Per germline, CDR1 SGHVS and CDR2 FQNEAQ. The length of the CDR3 is 14 residues. CDR3 loop: CASSLAAGTQPQHF. The CDR3 nucleotides are TGTGCCAGCAGCTTAGCGGCGGGGACTCAGCCCCAGCATTTT.

The rearrangement joins TRBV27 to TRBJ1-2; a possible D gene is TRBD1 (6 bases). The CDR3 spans 15 residues. V lost 6 bases to trimming and J lost 2 bases, with 16 bases between them. CDR1 is MNHEY, CDR2 SMNVEV, per germline (reference sequence). For the CDR3, the DNA is TGTGCCAGCAGCCAATACTCGGACAGAAACTATGGCTACACCTTC. Translation: CASSQYSDRNYGYTF.

This clone has only one observation. The chain has TRBV19 and TRBJ1-2; perhaps TRBD1 as D (6 bases). The CDR3 contains 12 residues. Germline V lookup: CDR1 LNHDA, CDR2 SQIVND (reference sequence). With 11 bases removed from V and 4 bases from J, the gap between germline ends came to 14 bases. As DNA, the CDR3 is TGTGCCCGTCAACAGGGCTTCTATGGCTACACCTTC. This translates into CARQQGFYGYTF. The complete variable domain, with remaining parts taken from reference TRBV19 and TRBJ1-2, reads DGGITQSPKYLFRKEGQNVTLSCEQNLNHDAMYWYRQDPGQGLRLIYYSQIVNDFQKGDIAEGYSVSREKKESFPLTVTSAQKNPTAFYLCARQQGFYGYTFGSGTRLTVV.

The chain is built from TRBV19 and TRBJ2-5; tentative D call: TRBD1 (7 bases). This CDR3 is built from 14 residues. With 5 bases removed from V and 4 bases from J, the gap between germline ends came to 14 bases. Germline lookup yields CDR1 LNHDA and CDR2 SQIVND (reference sequence). The CDR3 protein is CASSPQGTGETQYF. The DNA for the CDR3 is TGTGCCAGTAGTCCACAGGGGACTGGAGAGACCCAGTACTTC.

CDR3 DNA sequence: TGCGCCAGCAGCACTGGACTAGAGCGAGAGCAGTACTTC. It specifies CASSTGLEREQYF. The V call is TRBV5-1, the J call TRBJ2-7, with 7 bases aligning to TRBD2. The ends lost 4 bases at V and 7 bases at J; junction bases unmatched: 8. The CDR3 sequence is 13 residues long. Germline-derived CDR1 and CDR2 are SGHRS and YFSETQ.

This sequence joins TRBV7-9 and TRBJ1-1; D perhaps matches TRBD1 (6 bases). This CDR3 region has 12 residues. Germline assignment: CDR1 SEHNR and CDR2 FQNEAQ (reference sequence). The germline V and J ends were trimmed by 1 base and 9 bases, with 9 bases remaining between them. In nucleotides, the CDR3 is TGTGCCAGCAGCTTAGACAGGGACAAAGCTTTCTTT. It is translated as CASSLDRDKAFF.

The gene calls are TRBV21-1 and TRBJ1-3; TRBD1, as called in the table, went unchecked against the DNA. TRBV21-1 has pseudogene status. The CDR3 covers 16 residues. For the CDR3, the DNA is TGTGCCAGCAGCAAAGGACAGTATAGCTCTGGAAACACCATATATTTT. Protein: CASSKGQYSSGNTIYF.

This chain joins TRBV7-9 and TRBJ2-7; 10 nucleotides line up with TRBD1. V shed 8 bases and J 4 bases; nucleotides not matched to a gene: 5. The CDR3 spans 13 residues. CDR1 is SEHNR, CDR2 FQNEAQ, per germline (reference sequence). The CDR3 bases are TGTGCCAGCGGGAGGACAGGGGGATACGAGCAGTACTTC. Its protein product is CASGRTGGYEQYF. Supplemented by reference TRBV7-9 and TRBJ2-7, the full variable domain reads DTGVSQNPRHKITKRGQNVTFRCDPISEHNRLYWYRQTLGQGPEFLTYFQNEAQLEKSRLLSDRFSAERPKGSFSTLEIQRTEQGDSAMYLCASGRTGGYEQYFGPGTRLTVT.

The chain employs TRBV3-1 (or the pseudogene TRBV3-2) and TRBJ1-6, with 12 bases aligning to TRBD1. Trimming cost V 1 base and J 6 bases; bases outside gene matches: 4. Germline lookup yields CDR1 LGHDT and CDR2 YNNKEL (reference sequence). The CDR3 has 17 amino acids. Here the CDR3 reads CASSQGDRGLGNSPLHF. The CDR3, as DNA: TGTGCCAGCAGCCAAGGGGACAGGGGGCTAGGTAATTCACCCCTCCACTTT.

The chain is built from TRBV7-9 and TRBJ1-1; D ambiguous. V was shortened by 0 bases and J by 1 base, with 15 bases between the two germline ends. This CDR3 spans 17 amino acids. The V gene's germline CDR1 is SEHNR and CDR2 FQNEAQ (reference sequence). The CDR3 loop reads CASSLAATRRGNTEAFF. The CDR3 bases are TGTGCCAGCAGCTTAGCGGCCACCCGACGGGGGAACACTGAAGCTTTCTTT.

The chain joins TRBV7-2 to TRBJ2-5; 7 nucleotides agree with TRBD1. V trimming: 3 bases; J trimming: 0 bases; junction bases outside the gene matches: 4. CDR3 size: 15 residues. The germline gives CDR1 SGHTA, CDR2 FQGNSA. CDR3 in amino acids: CASSLGQRYQETQYF. The CDR3 DNA reads TGTGCCAGCAGCTTGGGACAGAGATACCAAGAGACCCAGTACTTC.

The chain links TRBV3-1 (or the pseudogene TRBV3-2) to TRBJ1-2, with D possibly TRBD1 on 6 matching bases. This CDR3 contains 13 residues. V lost 3 bases and J lost 7, with 12 bases in between. CDR1 and CDR2 (germline): LGHDT, YNNKEL (reference sequence). CDR3 loop: CASSQSGAVGYTF. The CDR3 DNA sequence: TGTGCCAGCAGCCAGTCAGGGGCGGTTGGCTACACCTTC.